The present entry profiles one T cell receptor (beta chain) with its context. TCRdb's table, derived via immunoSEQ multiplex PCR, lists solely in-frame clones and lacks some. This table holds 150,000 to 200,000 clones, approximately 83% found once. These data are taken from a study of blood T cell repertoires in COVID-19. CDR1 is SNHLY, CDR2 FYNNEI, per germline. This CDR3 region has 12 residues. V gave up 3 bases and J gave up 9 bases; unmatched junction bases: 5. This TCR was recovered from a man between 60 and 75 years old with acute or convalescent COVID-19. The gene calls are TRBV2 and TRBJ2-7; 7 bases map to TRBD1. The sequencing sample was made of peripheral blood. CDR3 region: CASSEDRSRQYF. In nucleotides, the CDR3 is TGTGCCAGCAGTGAGGACAGGTCAAGGCAGTACTTC.